The following is a T cell receptor (beta chain) sequence with its context. Its specificity is not known. Use of 60 Vbeta and 13 Jbeta primers characterized the PCR. The method was immunoSEQ multiplex PCR; TCRdb's version includes in-frame clones alone and lacks a portion of them. The data hold some 160,000 clones, with about 78% observed a single time. These data belong to a study of cytomegalovirus exposure and HLA in healthy donors. Overall study findings and caveats: In a later analysis, V- and J-gene trimming of beta chains associated with a DCLRE1C missense variant, replicated independently.

Sequencing was performed on PBMCs. This receptor was identified in a male donor in good health and CMV-seronegative.

The DNA of the CDR3 is TGTGCCAGCAGTGACTCGAAGGGCGGGGGGGCCGTCTCGACCGGGGAGCTGTTTTTT. This encodes CASSDSKGGGAVSTGELFF. The chain carries TRBV6-4 and TRBJ2-2; 9 nucleotides agree with TRBD2. CDR3 length: 19 amino acids. V lost 0 bases, J lost 5 bases, and 13 bases stayed unmatched. The germline V gene encodes CDR1 MRHNA and CDR2 SNTAGT.